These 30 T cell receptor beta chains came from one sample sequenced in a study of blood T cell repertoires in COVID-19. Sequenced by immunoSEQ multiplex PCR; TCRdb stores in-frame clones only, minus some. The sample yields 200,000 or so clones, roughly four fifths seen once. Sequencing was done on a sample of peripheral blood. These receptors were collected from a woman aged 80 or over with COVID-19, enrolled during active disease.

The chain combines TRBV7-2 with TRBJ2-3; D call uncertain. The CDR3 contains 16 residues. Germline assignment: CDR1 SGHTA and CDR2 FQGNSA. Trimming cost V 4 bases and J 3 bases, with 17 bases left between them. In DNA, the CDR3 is TGTGCCAGCAGCTCCGGTCGGAATTGGAGAACAGATACGCAGTATTTT. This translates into CASSSGRNWRTDTQYF.

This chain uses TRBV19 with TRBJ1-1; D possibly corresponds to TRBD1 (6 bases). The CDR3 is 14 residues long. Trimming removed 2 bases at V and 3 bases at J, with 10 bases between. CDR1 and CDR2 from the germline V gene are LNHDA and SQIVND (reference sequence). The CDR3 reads CASSILGADTEAFF. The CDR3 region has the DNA TGTGCCAGTAGTATACTGGGGGCGGACACTGAAGCTTTCTTT.

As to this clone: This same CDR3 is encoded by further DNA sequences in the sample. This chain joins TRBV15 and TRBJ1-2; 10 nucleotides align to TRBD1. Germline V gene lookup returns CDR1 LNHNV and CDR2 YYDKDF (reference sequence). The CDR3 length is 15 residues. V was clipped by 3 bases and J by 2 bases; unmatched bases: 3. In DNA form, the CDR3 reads TGTGCCACCAGCAGGGGACAGGGGCGGAACTATGGCTACACCTTC. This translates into CATSRGQGRNYGYTF.

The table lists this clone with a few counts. As DNA, the CDR3 is TGTGCCAGTAGTATCTCCAGCTCTGGAAACACCATATATTTT. This translates into CASSISSSGNTIYF. The rearrangement joins TRBV19 to TRBJ1-3; D is uncertain. V lost 3 bases and J lost 0, with 6 bases in between. This CDR3 has 14 amino acids. Germline CDR1 and CDR2: LNHDA and SQIVND (reference sequence).

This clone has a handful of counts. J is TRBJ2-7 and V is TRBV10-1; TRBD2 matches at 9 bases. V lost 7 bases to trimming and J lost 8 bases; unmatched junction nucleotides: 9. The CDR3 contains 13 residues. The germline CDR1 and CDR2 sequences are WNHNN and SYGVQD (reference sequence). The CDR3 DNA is TGCGCCAGCAAATCTGGGGCGGGAGGGCAGCAGTACTTC. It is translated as CASKSGAGGQQYF.

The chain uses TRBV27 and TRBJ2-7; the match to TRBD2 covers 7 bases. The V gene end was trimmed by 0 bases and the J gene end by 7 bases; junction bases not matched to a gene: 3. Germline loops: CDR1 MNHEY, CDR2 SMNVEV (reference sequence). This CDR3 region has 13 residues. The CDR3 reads CASSLSWGGEQYF. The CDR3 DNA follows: TGTGCCAGCAGTTTATCATGGGGGGGGGAGCAGTACTTC.

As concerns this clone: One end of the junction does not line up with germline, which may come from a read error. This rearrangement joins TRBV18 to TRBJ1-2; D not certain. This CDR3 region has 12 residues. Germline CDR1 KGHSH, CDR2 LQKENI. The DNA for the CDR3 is TGTGCCAGCTCATCGGGAAGCTATGGCTACATCTTC. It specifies CASSSGSYGYIF.

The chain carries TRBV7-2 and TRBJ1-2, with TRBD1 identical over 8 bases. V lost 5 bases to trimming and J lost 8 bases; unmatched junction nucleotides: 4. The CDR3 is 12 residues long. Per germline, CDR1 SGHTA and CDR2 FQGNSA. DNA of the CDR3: TGTGCCAGCAGCCCAGGGGGCTACGGCTACACCTTC. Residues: CASSPGGYGYTF.

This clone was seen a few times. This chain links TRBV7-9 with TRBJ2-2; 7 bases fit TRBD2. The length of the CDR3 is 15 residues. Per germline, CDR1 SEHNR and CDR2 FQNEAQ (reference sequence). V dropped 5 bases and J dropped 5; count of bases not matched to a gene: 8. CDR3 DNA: TGTGCCAGCAGCCCACCGACTAGCCGTACCGGGGAGCTGTTTTTT. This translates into CASSPPTSRTGELFF.

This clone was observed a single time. The CDR3 region has the DNA TGCGCCAGCAGCTTGGTCCTAGCGTCCTACAATGAGCAGTTCTTC. It is translated as CASSLVLASYNEQFF. V gene TRBV5-1 combines with J gene TRBJ2-1; a possible D gene is TRBD2 (6 bases). CDR1 and CDR2 (germline): SGHRS, YFSETQ. The CDR3 covers 15 residues. V lost 0 bases and J lost 1, with 8 bases in between.

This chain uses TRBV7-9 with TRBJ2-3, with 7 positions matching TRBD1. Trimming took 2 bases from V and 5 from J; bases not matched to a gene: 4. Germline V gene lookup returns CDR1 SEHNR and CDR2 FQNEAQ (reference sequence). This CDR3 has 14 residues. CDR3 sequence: CASSLRQGIDTQYF. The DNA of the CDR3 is TGTGCCAGCAGCTTAAGACAGGGAATAGATACGCAGTATTTT.

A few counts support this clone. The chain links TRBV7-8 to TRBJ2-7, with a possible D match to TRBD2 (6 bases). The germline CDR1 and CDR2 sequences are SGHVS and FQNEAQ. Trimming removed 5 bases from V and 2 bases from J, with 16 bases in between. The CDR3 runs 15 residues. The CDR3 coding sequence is TGTGCCAGCAGCCTCGGGGGAAGGTTCACCTACGAGCAGTACTTC. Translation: CASSLGGRFTYEQYF.

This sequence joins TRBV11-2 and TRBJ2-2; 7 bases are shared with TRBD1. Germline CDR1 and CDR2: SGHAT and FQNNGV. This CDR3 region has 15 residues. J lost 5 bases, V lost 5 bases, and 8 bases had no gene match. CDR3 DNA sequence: TGTGCCAGCAGCCGACAGGGAGCAGCAACCGGGGAGCTGTTTTTT. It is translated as CASSRQGAATGELFF. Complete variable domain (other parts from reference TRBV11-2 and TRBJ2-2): EAGVAQSPRYKIIEKRQSVAFWCNPISGHATLYWYQQILGQGPKLLIQFQNNGVVDDSQLPKDRFSAERLKGVDSTLKIQPAKLEDSAVYLCASSRQGAATGELFFGEGSRLTVL.

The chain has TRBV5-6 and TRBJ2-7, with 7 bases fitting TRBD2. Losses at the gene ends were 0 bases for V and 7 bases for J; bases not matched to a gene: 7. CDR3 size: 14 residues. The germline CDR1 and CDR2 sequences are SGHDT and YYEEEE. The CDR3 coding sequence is TGTGCCAGCAGCTTGGAGGCATGGGAGGGTGAGCAGTACTTC. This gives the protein CASSLEAWEGEQYF.

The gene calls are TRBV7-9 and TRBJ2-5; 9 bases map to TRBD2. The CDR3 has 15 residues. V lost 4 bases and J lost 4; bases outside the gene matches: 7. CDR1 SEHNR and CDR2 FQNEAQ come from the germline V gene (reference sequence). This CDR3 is CASSYQAGGTETQYF. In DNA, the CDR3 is TGTGCCAGCAGCTATCAAGCGGGAGGAACAGAGACCCAGTACTTC. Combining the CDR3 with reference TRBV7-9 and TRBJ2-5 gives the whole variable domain DTGVSQNPRHKITKRGQNVTFRCDPISEHNRLYWYRQTLGQGPEFLTYFQNEAQLEKSRLLSDRFSAERPKGSFSTLEIQRTEQGDSAMYLCASSYQAGGTETQYFGPGTRLLVL.

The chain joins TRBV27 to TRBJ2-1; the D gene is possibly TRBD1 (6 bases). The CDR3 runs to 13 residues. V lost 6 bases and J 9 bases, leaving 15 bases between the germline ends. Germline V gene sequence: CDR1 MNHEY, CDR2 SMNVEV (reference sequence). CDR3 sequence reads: CASRMTGRGEQFF. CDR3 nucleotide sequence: TGTGCCAGCAGAATGACAGGCAGGGGTGAGCAGTTCTTC.

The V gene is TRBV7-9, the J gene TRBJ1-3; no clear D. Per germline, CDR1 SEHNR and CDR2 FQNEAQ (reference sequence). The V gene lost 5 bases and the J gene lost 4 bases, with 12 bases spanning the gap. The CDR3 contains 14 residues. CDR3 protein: CASSPRYPGNTIYF. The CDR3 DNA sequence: TGTGCCAGCAGCCCTAGGTATCCCGGAAACACCATATATTTT.

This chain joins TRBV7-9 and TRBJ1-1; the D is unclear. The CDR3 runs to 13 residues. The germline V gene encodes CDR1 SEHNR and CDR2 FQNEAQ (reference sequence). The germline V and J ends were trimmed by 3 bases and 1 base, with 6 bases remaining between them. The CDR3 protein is CASSFTENTEAFF. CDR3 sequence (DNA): TGTGCCAGCAGCTTTACAGAGAACACTGAAGCTTTCTTT.

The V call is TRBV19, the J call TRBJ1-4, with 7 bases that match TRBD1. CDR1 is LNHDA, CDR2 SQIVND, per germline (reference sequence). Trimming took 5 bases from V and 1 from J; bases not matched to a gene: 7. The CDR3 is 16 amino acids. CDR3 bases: TGTGCCAGTAGTCTCGACAGGGAAGGAACTAATGAAAAACTGTTTTTT. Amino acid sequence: CASSLDREGTNEKLFF.

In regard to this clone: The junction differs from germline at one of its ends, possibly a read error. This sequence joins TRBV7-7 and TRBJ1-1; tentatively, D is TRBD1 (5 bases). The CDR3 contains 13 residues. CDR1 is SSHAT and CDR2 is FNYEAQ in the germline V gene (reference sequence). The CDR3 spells CASSLDRNTEAFF. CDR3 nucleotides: TGTGCTAGCAGCTTAGACAGAAACACTGAAGCTTTCTTT.

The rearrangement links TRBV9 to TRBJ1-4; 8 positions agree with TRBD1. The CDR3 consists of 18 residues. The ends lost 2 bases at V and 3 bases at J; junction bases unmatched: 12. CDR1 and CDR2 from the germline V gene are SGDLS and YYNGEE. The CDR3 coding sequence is TGTGCCAGCAGCGTTGCCCCAGGGGGCAGTGGATCTAATGAAAAACTGTTTTTT. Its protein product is CASSVAPGGSGSNEKLFF.

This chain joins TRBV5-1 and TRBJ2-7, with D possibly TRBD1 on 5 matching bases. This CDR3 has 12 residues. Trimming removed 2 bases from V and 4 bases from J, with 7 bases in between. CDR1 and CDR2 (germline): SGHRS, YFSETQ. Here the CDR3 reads CASSFSGYEQYF. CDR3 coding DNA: TGCGCCAGCAGCTTCTCAGGGTACGAGCAGTACTTC.

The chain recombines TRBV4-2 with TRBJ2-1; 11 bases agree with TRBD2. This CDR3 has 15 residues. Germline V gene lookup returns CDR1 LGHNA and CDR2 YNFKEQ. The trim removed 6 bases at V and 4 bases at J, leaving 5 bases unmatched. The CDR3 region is CASRLAGAGYNEQFF. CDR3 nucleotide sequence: TGTGCCAGCAGACTAGCGGGAGCGGGGTACAATGAGCAGTTCTTC.

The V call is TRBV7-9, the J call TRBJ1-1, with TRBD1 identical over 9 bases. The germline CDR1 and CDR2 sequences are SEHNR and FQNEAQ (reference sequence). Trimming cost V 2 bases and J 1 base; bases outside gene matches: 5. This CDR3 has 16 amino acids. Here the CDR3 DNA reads TGTGCCAGCAGCTTATGGGGACAGGGACCGAACACTGAAGCTTTCTTT. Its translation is CASSLWGQGPNTEAFF.

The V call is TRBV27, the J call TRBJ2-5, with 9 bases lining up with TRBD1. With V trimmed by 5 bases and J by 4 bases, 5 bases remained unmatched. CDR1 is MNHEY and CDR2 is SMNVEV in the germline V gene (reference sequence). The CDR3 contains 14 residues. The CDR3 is CASSPTGGGETQYF. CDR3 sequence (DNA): TGTGCCAGCAGTCCTACAGGGGGCGGAGAGACCCAGTACTTC.

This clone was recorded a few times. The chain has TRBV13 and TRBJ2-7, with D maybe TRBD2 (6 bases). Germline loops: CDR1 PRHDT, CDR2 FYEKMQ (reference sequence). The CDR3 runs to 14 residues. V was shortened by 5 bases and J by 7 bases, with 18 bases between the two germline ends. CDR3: CASSTTGPGREQYF. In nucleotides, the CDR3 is TGTGCCAGCAGCACTACGGGTCCAGGGAGGGAGCAGTACTTC.

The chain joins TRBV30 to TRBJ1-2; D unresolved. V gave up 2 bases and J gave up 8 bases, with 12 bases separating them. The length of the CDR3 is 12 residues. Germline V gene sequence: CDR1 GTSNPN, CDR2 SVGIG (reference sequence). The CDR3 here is CAWSRQATGYTF. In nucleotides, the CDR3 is TGTGCCTGGAGTCGGCAGGCCACCGGCTACACCTTC.

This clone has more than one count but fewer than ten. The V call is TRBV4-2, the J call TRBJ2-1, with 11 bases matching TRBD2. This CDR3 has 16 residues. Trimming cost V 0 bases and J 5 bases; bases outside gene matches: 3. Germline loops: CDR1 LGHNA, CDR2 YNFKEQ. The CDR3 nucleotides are TGTGCCAGCAGCCAAGATGGACTAGCGGGTGACAATGAGCAGTTCTTC. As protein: CASSQDGLAGDNEQFF.

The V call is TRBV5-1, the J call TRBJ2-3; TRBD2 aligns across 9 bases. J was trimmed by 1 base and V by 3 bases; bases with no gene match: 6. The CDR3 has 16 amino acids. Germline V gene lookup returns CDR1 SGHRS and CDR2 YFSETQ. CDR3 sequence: CASSSNSGGGTDTQYF. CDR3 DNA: TGCGCCAGCAGCTCGAATAGCGGGGGAGGCACAGATACGCAGTATTTT.

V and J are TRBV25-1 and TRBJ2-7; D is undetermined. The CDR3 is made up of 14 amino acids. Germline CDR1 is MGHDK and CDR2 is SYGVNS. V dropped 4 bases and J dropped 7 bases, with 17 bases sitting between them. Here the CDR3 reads CASSGFLASQEQYF. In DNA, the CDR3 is TGTGCCAGCAGTGGCTTCTTAGCCTCGCAGGAGCAGTACTTC.